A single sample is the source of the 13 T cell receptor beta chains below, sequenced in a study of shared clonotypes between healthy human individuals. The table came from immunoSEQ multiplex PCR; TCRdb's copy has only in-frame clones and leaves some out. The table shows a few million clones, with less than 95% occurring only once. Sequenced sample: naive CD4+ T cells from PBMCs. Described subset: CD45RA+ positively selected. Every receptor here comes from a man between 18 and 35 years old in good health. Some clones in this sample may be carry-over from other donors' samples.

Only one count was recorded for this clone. The CDR3 DNA reads TGTGCCAGCAGCCAAGAGGGACAGCTCCAAGAGACCCAGTACTTC. Amino acids: CASSQEGQLQETQYF. The rearrangement uses TRBV4-2 and TRBJ2-5, with 7 bases matching TRBD1. The CDR3 runs to 15 residues. With 0 bases clipped from V and 1 base from J, the junction kept 2 bases outside the gene matches. Germline-derived CDR1 and CDR2 are LGHNA and YNFKEQ.

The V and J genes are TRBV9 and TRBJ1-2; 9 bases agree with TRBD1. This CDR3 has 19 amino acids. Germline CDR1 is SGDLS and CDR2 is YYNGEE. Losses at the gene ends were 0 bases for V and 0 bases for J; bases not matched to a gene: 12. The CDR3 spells CASSVGGGTGLTSNYGYTF. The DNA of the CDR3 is TGTGCCAGCAGCGTAGGAGGAGGGACAGGGCTTACTTCTAACTATGGCTACACCTTC.

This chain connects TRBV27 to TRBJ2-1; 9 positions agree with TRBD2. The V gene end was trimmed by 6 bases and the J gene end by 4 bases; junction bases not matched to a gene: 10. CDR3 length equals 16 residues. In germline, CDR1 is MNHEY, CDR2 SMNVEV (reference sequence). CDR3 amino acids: CASRRTGLADYNEQFF. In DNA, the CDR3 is TGTGCCAGCAGGAGAACGGGACTAGCAGATTACAATGAGCAGTTCTTC.

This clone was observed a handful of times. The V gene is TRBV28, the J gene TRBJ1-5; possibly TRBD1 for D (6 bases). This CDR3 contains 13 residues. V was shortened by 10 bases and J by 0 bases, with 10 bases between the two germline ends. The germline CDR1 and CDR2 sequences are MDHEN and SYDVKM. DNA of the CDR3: TGTGCCACCGGCAGGGGTAGCAATCAGCCCCAGCATTTT. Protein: CATGRGSNQPQHF.

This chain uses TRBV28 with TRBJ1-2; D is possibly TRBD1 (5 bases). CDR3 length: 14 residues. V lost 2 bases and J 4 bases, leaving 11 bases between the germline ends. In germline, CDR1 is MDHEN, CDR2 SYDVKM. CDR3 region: CASSLMDIPYGYTF. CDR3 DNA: TGTGCCAGCAGTTTAATGGACATTCCCTATGGCTACACCTTC.

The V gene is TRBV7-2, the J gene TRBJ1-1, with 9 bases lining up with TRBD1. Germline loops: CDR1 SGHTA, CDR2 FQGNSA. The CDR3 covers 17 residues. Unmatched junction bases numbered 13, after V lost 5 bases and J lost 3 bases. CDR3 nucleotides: TGTGCCAGCAGCCCAAGGAGGGACAGGGTCGGAGACACTGAAGCTTTCTTT. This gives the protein CASSPRRDRVGDTEAFF.

The CDR3 spells CASSPRLAGETDTQYF. The CDR3 DNA sequence: TGCGCCAGCAGCCCCAGACTAGCGGGAGAAACAGATACGCAGTATTTT. The V and J genes are TRBV5-1 and TRBJ2-3, with 12 bases that match TRBD2. Germline assignment: CDR1 SGHRS and CDR2 YFSETQ. V gave up 4 bases and J gave up 3 bases; unmatched junction bases: 6. This CDR3 is built from 16 residues.

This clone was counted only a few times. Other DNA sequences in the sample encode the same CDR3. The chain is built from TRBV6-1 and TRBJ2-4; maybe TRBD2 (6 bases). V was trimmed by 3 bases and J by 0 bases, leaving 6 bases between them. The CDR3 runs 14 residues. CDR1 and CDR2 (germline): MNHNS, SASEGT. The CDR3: CASSEGGAKNIQYF. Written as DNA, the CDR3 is TGTGCCAGCAGTGAGGGGGGAGCCAAAAACATTCAGTACTTC.

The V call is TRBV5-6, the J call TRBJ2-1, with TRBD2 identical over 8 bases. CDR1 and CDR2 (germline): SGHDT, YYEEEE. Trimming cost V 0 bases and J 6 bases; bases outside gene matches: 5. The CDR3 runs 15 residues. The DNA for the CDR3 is TGTGCCAGCAGCTTGGGCGGGAGGTTCTCCAATGAGCAGTTCTTC. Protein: CASSLGGRFSNEQFF.

CDR3: CASSLIEAGRHEQYF. DNA of the CDR3: TGTGCCAGCAGCTTAATCGAAGCGGGTAGGCACGAGCAGTACTTC. The gene calls are TRBV7-3 and TRBJ2-7; possibly TRBD2 for D (6 bases). The V end was cut by 1 base, the J end by 5 bases, with 15 bases between. CDR1 is SGHTA and CDR2 is FQGTGA in the germline V gene. The CDR3 is 15 residues long.

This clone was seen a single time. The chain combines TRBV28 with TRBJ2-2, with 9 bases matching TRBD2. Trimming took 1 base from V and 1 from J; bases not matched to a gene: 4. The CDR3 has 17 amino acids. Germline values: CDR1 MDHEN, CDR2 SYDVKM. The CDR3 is CASSLSASGMNTGELFF. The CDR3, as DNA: TGTGCCAGCAGTTTATCGGCTAGCGGGATGAACACCGGGGAGCTGTTTTTT.

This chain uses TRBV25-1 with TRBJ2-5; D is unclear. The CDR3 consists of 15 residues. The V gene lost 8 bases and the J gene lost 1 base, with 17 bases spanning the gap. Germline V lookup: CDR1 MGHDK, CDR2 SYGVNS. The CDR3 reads CASGEVRPSQETQYF. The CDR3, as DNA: TGTGCCAGCGGGGAAGTACGACCCTCCCAAGAGACCCAGTACTTC.

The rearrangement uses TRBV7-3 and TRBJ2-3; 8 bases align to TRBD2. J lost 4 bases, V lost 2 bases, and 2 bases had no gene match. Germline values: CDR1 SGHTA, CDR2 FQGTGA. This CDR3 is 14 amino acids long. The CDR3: CASSLAGGADTQYF. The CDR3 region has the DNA TGTGCCAGCAGCTTAGCGGGGGGAGCAGATACGCAGTATTTT.